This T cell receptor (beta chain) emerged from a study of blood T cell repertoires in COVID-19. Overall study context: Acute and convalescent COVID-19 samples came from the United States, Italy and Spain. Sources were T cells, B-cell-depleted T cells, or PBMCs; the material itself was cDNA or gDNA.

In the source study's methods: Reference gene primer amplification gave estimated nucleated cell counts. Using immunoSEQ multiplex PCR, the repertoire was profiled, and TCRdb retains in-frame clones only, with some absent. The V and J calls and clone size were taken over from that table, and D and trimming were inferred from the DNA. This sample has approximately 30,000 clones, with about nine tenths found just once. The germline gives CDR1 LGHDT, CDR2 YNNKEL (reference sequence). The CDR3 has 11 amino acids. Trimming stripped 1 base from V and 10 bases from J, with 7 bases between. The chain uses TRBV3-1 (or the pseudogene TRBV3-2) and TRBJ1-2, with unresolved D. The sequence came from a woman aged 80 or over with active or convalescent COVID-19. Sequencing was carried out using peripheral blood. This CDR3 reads CASSQGGSYTF. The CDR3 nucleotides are TGTGCCAGCAGCCAAGGAGGATCCTACACCTTC.